This paragraph covers one T cell receptor (beta chain) sequence. Its antigen remains unknown. This record comes from a study of T cell responses to AZD1222 COVID-19 vaccine. Study outcomes and limitations: Females made up more of the donors, who were largely white British, and clonal diversity may have come out too low. Spike-specific TCR breadth and depth rose after two AZD1222 doses.

The protocol was immunoSEQ multiplex PCR, while the TCRdb copy is restricted to in-frame clones and leaves out a portion. The data contain about 140,000 clones, approximately 88% of them singletons. J gave up 7 bases and V 1 base, and 8 bases lay outside the gene matches. The CDR3 has 16 amino acids. Germline CDR1 reads LNHNV; CDR2 reads YYDKDF (reference sequence). The sequencing here drew on peripheral blood, taken on day 0 of AZD1222 vaccination. This sequence originates from an adult in good health. The chain uses TRBV15 and TRBJ1-5, with TRBD1 matching over 9 bases. CDR3 nucleotide sequence: TGTGCCACCAGCAGAGTTGGGACAGGGCAGGCCCAGCCCCAGCATTTT. It is translated as CATSRVGTGQAQPQHF.